This T cell receptor beta chain was profiled in a study of OX40 agonist ivuxolimab in advanced cancers. Background on the study: Dose-escalation cases comprised hepatocellular carcinoma, melanoma, renal cell or head and neck cancer.

Germline CDR1 and CDR2: LNHDA and SQIVND (reference sequence). J was trimmed by 5 bases and V by 7 bases; bases with no gene match: 13. The CDR3 spans 17 residues. TCRdb's copy holds only in-frame clones and misses some; the assay was immunoSEQ multiplex PCR. The repertoire has roughly 70,000 clones, 82% of them found once; the top ten carry 0.35% to 0.5%. This receptor was taken from an adult with an advanced solid tumor such as melanoma, head and neck, liver or kidney cancer. This rearrangement joins TRBV19 to TRBJ1-5, with 11 bases matching TRBD1. Material: CD4+ or CD8+ T cells sorted from blood, obtained in a trial of the OX40 agonist ivuxolimab. DNA of the CDR3: TGTGCCAGTACCCCCTCTGGGACAGGGGGTAAATATCAGCCCCAGCATTTT. Amino acids: CASTPSGTGGKYQPQHF.